The 16 T cell receptor beta chains below were found in one sample sequenced in a study of shared clonotypes between healthy human individuals. Profiling relied on immunoSEQ multiplex PCR, and the TCRdb table lists in-frame clones only, not all of them. The table lists millions of clones, more than 90% of them singletons. Specimen: naive CD4+ T cells sorted from blood. Subset indicated: CD45RA+ positively selected. These receptors all come from a man in his late teens or twenties in good health.

The rearrangement joins TRBV9 to TRBJ1-4, with 8 bases lining up with TRBD1. CDR1 is SGDLS and CDR2 is YYNGEE in the germline V gene. V lost 1 base, J lost 5 bases, and 22 bases stayed unmatched. The CDR3 runs to 21 residues. CDR3 in DNA: TGTGCCAGCAGCGTAAGTTGGCGGAGGTTGACAGGGGCTAAGTCAAATGAAAAACTGTTTTTT. Translating gives CASSVSWRRLTGAKSNEKLFF.

The V call is TRBV7-5, the J call TRBJ2-1; no DNA check was done on the table's D call, TRBD1. TRBV7-5 is a documented pseudogene. The CDR3 has 14 amino acids. CDR3 loop: CASQQGISYNEQFF. The CDR3 DNA is TGTGCCAGTCAACAGGGGATCTCCTACAATGAGCAGTTCTTC.

The J gene is TRBJ2-7, the V gene TRBV5-1; 9 bases are shared with TRBD1. The V gene end was trimmed by 1 base and the J gene end by 1 base; junction bases not matched to a gene: 3. This CDR3 spans 15 amino acids. Per germline, CDR1 SGHRS and CDR2 YFSETQ. The CDR3 nucleotides read TGCGCCAGCAGCTTGTGGGGGACAGGGTCCTACGAGCAGTACTTC. Translating it yields CASSLWGTGSYEQYF.

For the CDR3, the DNA is TGTGCCAGCAGCTTATGGGGACAGGGGTCAGATACGCAGTATTTT. Amino acid sequence: CASSLWGQGSDTQYF. The chain carries TRBV11-2 and TRBJ2-3; 10 bases map to TRBD1. The CDR3 runs to 15 residues. Germline V lookup: CDR1 SGHAT, CDR2 FQNNGV. V shed 2 bases and J 4 bases; nucleotides not matched to a gene: 3.

The chain couples TRBV11-2 to TRBJ2-5; D assignment may be TRBD1 or TRBD2 (5 bases each). V was cut by 5 bases and J by 5 bases, with 15 bases left in between. Looked up from germline, CDR1 is SGHAT and CDR2 is FQNNGV. The CDR3 runs to 14 residues. The CDR3 DNA sequence: TGTGCCAGCAGCCCATGGACACTAGTCGAGACCCAGTACTTC. Translation: CASSPWTLVETQYF.

This clone was detected only once. The chain uses TRBV25-1 and TRBJ2-7, with 9 bases matching TRBD1. The junction had 6 bases not matched to a gene; V was cut back by 5 bases and J by 4 bases. Germline assignment: CDR1 MGHDK and CDR2 SYGVNS. This CDR3 is 14 amino acids long. CDR3 in amino acids: CASSPGQGMYEQYF. The CDR3, as DNA: TGTGCCAGCAGTCCGGGACAGGGTATGTACGAGCAGTACTTC.

CDR3 DNA sequence: TGCGCCAGCAGCTCCTCCGGGACTAGCGGATACAATGAGCAGTTCTTC. Protein: CASSSSGTSGYNEQFF. This sequence joins TRBV5-1 and TRBJ2-1; 11 bases are a match to TRBD2. V gave up 3 bases and J gave up 4 bases; unmatched junction bases: 6. The CDR3 has 16 residues. The germline V gene encodes CDR1 SGHRS and CDR2 YFSETQ.

The rearrangement uses TRBV4-1 and TRBJ2-1, with 7 bases matching TRBD1. Germline loops: CDR1 MGHRA, CDR2 YSYEKL. V lost 6 bases, J lost 2 bases, and 7 bases stayed unmatched. This CDR3 is built from 15 residues. The CDR3 here is CASRTPGQPYNEQFF. The DNA for the CDR3 is TGCGCCAGCAGAACACCGGGACAGCCCTACAATGAGCAGTTCTTC.

This rearrangement joins TRBV6-4 to TRBJ2-5, with TRBD2 identical over 7 bases. V trimming: 0 bases; J trimming: 2 bases; junction bases outside the gene matches: 6. Germline V gives CDR1 MRHNA, CDR2 SNTAGT. The CDR3 is made up of 16 amino acids. The CDR3 here is CASSDSVGGLQETQYF. CDR3 coding DNA: TGTGCCAGCAGTGACTCGGTCGGGGGGTTACAAGAGACCCAGTACTTC.

This chain joins TRBV4-1 and TRBJ2-1, with D unclear. V was shortened by 0 bases and J by 0 bases, with 12 bases between the two germline ends. CDR1 and CDR2 (germline): MGHRA, YSYEKL. The CDR3 consists of 17 residues. The CDR3 DNA reads TGCGCCAGCAGCCAAGACCCCGCACCTTCCTCCTACAATGAGCAGTTCTTC. Translated: CASSQDPAPSSYNEQFF.

The CDR3 DNA reads TGCAGCGTTGGTCCCGGACAGGGCACCGGGGAGCTGTTTTTT. Protein: CSVGPGQGTGELFF. The chain employs TRBV29-1 and TRBJ2-2; TRBD1 aligns across 8 bases. Germline V lookup: CDR1 SQVTM, CDR2 ANQGSEA. Trimming at V came to 4 bases and at J to 4 bases, leaving 5 bases not matched to a gene. The CDR3 totals 14 residues.

The V and J genes are TRBV11-2 and TRBJ1-1; D not resolved. This CDR3 contains 16 residues. Trimming cost V 1 base and J 1 base, with 13 bases left between them. The V gene's germline CDR1 is SGHAT and CDR2 FQNNGV. The CDR3 loop reads CASSLGSGFGNTEAFF. CDR3 sequence (DNA): TGTGCCAGCAGCTTAGGGAGTGGTTTCGGGAACACTGAAGCTTTCTTT.

V gene TRBV29-1 combines with J gene TRBJ2-2; TRBD1 aligns across 7 bases. This CDR3 spans 13 amino acids. Germline CDR1 reads SQVTM; CDR2 reads ANQGSEA. J was trimmed by 3 bases and V by 6 bases; bases with no gene match: 4. In DNA form, the CDR3 reads TGCAGCGTGGCAGGACAGGACACCGGGGAGCTGTTTTTT. It is translated as CSVAGQDTGELFF.

The rearrangement links TRBV4-2 to TRBJ1-2; the D is unclear. The CDR3 sequence is 16 residues long. V lost 1 base to trimming and J lost 5 bases, with 17 bases between them. Per germline, CDR1 LGHNA and CDR2 YNFKEQ. The CDR3 sequence is CASSQVTSGIEYGYTF. The CDR3 nucleotides read TGTGCCAGCAGCCAAGTGACCAGCGGAATAGAATATGGCTACACCTTC.

The chain couples TRBV6-5 to TRBJ2-3; 7 bases are a match to TRBD2. CDR1 and CDR2 (germline): MNHEY, SVGAGI. V shed 6 bases, J shed 6 bases, and the junction held 12 bases outside the gene matches. The CDR3 runs 15 residues. This CDR3 reads CASRPAGDLGDTQYF. The CDR3 coding sequence is TGTGCCAGCAGACCGGCGGGGGACCTGGGGGATACGCAGTATTTT.

This chain links TRBV23-1 with TRBJ2-1, with a possible D match to TRBD2 (6 bases). TRBV23-1 is identified as an open reading frame with a role that is uncertain. Trimming pared 0 bases from V and 7 bases from J, leaving 10 bases between. This CDR3 has 14 amino acids. CDR3 coding DNA: TGCGCCAGCAGTCAATCGACTAGATATAATGAGCAGTTCTTC. It translates to CASSQSTRYNEQFF.